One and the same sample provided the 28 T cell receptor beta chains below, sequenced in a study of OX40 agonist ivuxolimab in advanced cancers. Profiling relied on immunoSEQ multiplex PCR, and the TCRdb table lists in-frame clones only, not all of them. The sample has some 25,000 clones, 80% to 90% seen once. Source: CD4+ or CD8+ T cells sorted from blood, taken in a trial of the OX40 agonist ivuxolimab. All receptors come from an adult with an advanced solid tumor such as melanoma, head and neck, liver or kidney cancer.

The CDR3 protein is CASSLAGRENTEAFF. The CDR3 nucleotides are TGTGCCAGCAGCTTGGCGGGCAGGGAGAACACTGAAGCTTTCTTT. This chain uses TRBV5-4 with TRBJ1-1; D is perhaps TRBD1 (5 bases). This CDR3 contains 15 residues. CDR1 is SGHNT, CDR2 YYREEE, per germline (reference sequence). Trimming took off 0 bases at V and 1 base at J, with 10 bases between the two ends.

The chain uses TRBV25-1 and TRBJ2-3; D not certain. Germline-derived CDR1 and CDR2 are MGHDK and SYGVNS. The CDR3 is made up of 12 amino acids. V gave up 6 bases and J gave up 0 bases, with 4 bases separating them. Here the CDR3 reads CASRQSTDTQYF. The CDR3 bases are TGTGCCAGCAGGCAGAGCACAGATACGCAGTATTTT.

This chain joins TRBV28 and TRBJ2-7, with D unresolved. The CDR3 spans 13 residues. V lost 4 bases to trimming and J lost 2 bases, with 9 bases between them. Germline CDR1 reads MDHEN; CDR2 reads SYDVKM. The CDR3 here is CASSSSPPYEQYF. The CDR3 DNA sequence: TGTGCCAGCAGTTCTTCCCCCCCCTACGAGCAGTACTTC.

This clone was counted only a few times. The CDR3 region has the DNA TGTGCCAGCACCCCTCAGGGAAACTCTGGAAACACCATATATTTT. Amino acid sequence: CASTPQGNSGNTIYF. This chain uses TRBV6-6 with TRBJ1-3; tentatively, D is TRBD1 (5 bases). Germline V lookup: CDR1 MNHNY, CDR2 SVGAGI (reference sequence). The CDR3 extends over 15 amino acids. Trimming left V 7 bases short and J 0 bases short, with 13 bases between.

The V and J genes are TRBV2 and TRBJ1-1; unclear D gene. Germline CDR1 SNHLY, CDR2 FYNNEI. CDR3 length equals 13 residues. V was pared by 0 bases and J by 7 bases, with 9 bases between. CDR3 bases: TGTGCCAGCAGTGAAGCGAGCAAGGGTGAAGCTTTCTTT. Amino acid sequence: CASSEASKGEAFF.

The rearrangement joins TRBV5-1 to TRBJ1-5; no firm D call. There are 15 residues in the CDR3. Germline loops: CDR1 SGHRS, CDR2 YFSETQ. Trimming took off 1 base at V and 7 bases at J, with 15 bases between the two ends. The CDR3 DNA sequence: TGCGCCAGCAGCTTGTCTGGATTCGACGGGCAGCCCCAGCATTTT. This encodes CASSLSGFDGQPQHF.

The CDR3 reads CATSPWREKLKTQYF. The CDR3 DNA reads as TGTGCCACCAGCCCCTGGCGGGAGAAGTTAAAGACCCAGTACTTC. The chain recombines TRBV15 with TRBJ2-5, with 7 bases fitting TRBD2. This CDR3 is built from 15 residues. Germline loops: CDR1 LNHNV, CDR2 YYDKDF (reference sequence). The trim removed 5 bases at V and 6 bases at J, leaving 12 bases unmatched.

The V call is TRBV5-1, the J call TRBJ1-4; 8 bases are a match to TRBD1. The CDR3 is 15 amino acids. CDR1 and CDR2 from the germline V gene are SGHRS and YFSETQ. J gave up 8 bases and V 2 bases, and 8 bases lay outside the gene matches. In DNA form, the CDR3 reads TGCGCCAGCAGCTTCACAGGGGGGCGAGGGGAAAAACTGTTTTTT. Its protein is CASSFTGGRGEKLFF.

In DNA, the CDR3 is TGTGCCACCAGCAGAGGAAGCGGGACTCAATCCTACGAGCAGTACTTC. This sequence encodes CATSRGSGTQSYEQYF. The chain recombines TRBV15 with TRBJ2-7; 7 bases are a match to TRBD2. The V and J ends lost 1 base and 1 base, in that order; junction bases with no gene match: 7. The CDR3 is made up of 16 amino acids. The germline V gene has CDR1 LNHNV and CDR2 YYDKDF (reference sequence).

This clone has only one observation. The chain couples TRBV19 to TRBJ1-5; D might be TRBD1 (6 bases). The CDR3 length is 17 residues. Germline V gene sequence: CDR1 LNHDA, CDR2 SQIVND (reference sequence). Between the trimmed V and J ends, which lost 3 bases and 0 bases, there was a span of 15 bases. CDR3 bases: TGTGCCAGTAGTATGGCGGGGGGCCCTTATAGCAATCAGCCCCAGCATTTT. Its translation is CASSMAGGPYSNQPQHF. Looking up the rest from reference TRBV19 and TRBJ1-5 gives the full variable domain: DGGITQSPKYLFRKEGQNVTLSCEQNLNHDAMYWYRQDPGQGLRLIYYSQIVNDFQKGDIAEGYSVSREKKESFPLTVTSAQKNPTAFYLCASSMAGGPYSNQPQHFGDGTRLSIL.

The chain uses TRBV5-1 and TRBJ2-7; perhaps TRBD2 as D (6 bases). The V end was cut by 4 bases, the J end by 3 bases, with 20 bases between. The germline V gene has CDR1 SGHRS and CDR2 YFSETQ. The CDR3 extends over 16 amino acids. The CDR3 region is CASSPGHRDSFYEQYF. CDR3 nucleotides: TGCGCCAGCAGCCCGGGGCATAGGGACTCCTTCTACGAGCAGTACTTC.

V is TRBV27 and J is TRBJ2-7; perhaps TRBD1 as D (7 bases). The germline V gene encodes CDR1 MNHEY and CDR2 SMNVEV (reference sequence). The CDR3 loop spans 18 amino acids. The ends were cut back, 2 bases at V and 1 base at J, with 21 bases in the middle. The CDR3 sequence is CASSLRWSGGTLSYEQYF. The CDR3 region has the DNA TGTGCCAGCAGTTTACGGTGGTCAGGGGGGACTCTGTCCTACGAGCAGTACTTC.

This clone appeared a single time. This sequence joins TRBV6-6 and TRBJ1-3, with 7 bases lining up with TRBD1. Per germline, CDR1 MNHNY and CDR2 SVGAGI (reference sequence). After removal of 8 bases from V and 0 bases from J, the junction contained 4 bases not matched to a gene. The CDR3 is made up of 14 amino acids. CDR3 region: CASSGTASGNTIYF. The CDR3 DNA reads TGTGCCAGCTCCGGGACAGCCTCTGGAAACACCATATATTTT.

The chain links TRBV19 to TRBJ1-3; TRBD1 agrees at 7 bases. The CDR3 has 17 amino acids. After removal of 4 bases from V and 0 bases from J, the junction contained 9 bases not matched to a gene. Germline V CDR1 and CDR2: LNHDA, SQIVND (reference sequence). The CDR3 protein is CASSKPTGSFSGNTIYF. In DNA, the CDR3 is TGTGCCAGTAGTAAGCCGACAGGGTCCTTCTCTGGAAACACCATATATTTT.

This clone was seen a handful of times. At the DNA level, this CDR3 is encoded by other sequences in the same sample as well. The CDR3 nucleotides read TGTGCCAGCAGCTTCGGGCTAGTCAATACCGGGGAGCTGTTTTTT. Translated: CASSFGLVNTGELFF. The chain recombines TRBV5-6 with TRBJ2-2; D is undetermined. Trimming took 2 bases from V and 5 from J, leaving 13 bases between them. The CDR3 sequence is 15 residues long. Looked up from germline, CDR1 is SGHDT and CDR2 is YYEEEE.

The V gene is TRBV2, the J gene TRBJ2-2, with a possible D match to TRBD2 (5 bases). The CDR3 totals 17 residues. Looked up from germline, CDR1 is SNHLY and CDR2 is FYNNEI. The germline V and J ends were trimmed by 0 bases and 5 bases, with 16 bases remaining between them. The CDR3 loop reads CASSEADTLRRTGELFF. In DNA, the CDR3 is TGTGCCAGCAGTGAAGCGGATACCCTTAGGAGGACCGGGGAGCTGTTTTTT.

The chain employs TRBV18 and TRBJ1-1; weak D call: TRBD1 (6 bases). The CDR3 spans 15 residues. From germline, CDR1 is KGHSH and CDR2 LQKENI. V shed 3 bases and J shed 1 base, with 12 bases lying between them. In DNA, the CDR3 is TGTGCCAGCTCACCCATGGACAGTTGGAACACTGAAGCTTTCTTT. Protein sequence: CASSPMDSWNTEAFF.

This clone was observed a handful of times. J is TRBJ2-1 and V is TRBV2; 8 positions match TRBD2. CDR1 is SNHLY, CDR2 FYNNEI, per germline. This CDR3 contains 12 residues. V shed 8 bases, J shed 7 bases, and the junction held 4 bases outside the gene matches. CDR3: CASGTRSNEQFF. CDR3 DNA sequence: TGTGCCAGCGGGACTAGATCAAATGAGCAGTTCTTC.

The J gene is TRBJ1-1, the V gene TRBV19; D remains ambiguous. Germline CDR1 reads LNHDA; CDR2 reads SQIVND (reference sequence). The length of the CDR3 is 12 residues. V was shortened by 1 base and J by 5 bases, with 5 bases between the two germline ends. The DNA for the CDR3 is TGTGCCAGTAGTATAGTGGAAACTGAAGCTTTCTTT. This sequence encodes CASSIVETEAFF.

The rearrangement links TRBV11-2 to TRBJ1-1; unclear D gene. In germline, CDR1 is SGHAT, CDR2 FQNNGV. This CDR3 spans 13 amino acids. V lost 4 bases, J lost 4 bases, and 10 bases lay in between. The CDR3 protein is CASSSPQTTEAFF. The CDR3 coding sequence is TGTGCCAGCAGCTCACCCCAGACCACTGAAGCTTTCTTT. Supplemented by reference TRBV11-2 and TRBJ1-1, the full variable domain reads EAGVAQSPRYKIIEKRQSVAFWCNPISGHATLYWYQQILGQGPKLLIQFQNNGVVDDSQLPKDRFSAERLKGVDSTLKIQPAKLEDSAVYLCASSSPQTTEAFFGQGTRLTVV.

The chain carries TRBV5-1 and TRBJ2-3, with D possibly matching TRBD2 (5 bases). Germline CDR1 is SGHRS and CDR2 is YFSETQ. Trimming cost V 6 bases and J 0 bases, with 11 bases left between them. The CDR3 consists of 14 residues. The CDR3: CASNPSGSTDTQYF. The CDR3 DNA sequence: TGCGCCAGCAACCCCAGCGGCAGCACAGATACGCAGTATTTT.

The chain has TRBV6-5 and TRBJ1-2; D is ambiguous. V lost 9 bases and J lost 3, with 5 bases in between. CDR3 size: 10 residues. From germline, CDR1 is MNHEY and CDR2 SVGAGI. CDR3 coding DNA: TGTGCCAGTTTTGACTATGGCTACACCTTC. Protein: CASFDYGYTF.

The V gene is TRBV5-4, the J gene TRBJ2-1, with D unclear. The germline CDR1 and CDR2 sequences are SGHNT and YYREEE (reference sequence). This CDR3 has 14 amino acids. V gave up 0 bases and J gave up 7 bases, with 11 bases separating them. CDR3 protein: CASSLAFPINEQFF. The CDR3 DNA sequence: TGTGCCAGCAGCTTGGCCTTCCCAATTAATGAGCAGTTCTTC.

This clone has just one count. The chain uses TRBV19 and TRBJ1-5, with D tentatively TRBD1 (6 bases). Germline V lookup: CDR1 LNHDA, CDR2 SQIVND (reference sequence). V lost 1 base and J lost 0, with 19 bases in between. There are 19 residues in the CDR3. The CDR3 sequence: CASSIGRDGGQYSNQPQHF. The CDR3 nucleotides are TGTGCCAGTAGTATAGGGAGGGACGGGGGACAATATAGCAATCAGCCCCAGCATTTT.

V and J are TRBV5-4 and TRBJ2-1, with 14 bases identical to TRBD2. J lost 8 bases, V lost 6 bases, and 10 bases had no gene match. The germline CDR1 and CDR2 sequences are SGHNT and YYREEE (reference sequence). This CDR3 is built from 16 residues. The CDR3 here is CASNLKGLAGDHEQFF. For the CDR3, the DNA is TGTGCCAGCAATCTCAAGGGACTAGCGGGAGATCATGAGCAGTTCTTC.

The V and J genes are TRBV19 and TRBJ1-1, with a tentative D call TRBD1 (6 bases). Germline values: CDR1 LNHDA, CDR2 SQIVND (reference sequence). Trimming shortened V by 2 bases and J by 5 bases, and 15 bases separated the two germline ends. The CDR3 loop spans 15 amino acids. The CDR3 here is CASSIMAGARTEAFF. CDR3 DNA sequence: TGTGCCAGTAGTATAATGGCGGGGGCGCGGACTGAAGCTTTCTTT.

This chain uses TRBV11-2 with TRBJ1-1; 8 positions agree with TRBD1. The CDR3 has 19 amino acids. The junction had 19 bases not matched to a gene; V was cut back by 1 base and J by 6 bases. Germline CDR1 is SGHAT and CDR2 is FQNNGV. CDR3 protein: CASSLGPYLDRVYRPEAFF. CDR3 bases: TGTGCCAGCAGCTTAGGGCCCTACCTGGACAGGGTATATAGACCTGAAGCTTTCTTT.

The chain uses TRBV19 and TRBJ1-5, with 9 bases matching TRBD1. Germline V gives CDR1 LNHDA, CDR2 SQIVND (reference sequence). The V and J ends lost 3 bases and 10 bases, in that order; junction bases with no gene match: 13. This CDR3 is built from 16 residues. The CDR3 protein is CASSIRGQGAHIPQHF. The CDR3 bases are TGTGCCAGTAGTATTAGGGGACAGGGTGCCCACATACCCCAGCATTTT.